This passage covers 32 T cell receptor beta chains from one sample sequenced in a study of long-term antiretroviral therapy in people with HIV. Researchers ran immunoSEQ v3.0 at survey level. Here immunoSEQ multiplex PCR was the method, and the copy in TCRdb shows in-frame clones only, minus some. The data show some 15,000 clones, more than 75% seen once. The sample consisted of unsorted PBMCs, taken 0.7 years before starting antiretroviral therapy. These receptors were taken from a man aged 50 or older with HIV.

As to this clone: At the DNA level, this CDR3 is encoded by other sequences in the same sample as well. This sequence joins TRBV5-1 and TRBJ1-1; D is possibly TRBD1 (6 bases). V lost 2 bases, J lost 1 base, and 9 bases lay in between. The length of the CDR3 is 14 residues. Germline V gene lookup returns CDR1 SGHRS and CDR2 YFSETQ. CDR3 residues: CASSLQGGNTEAFF. The DNA of the CDR3 is TGCGCCAGCAGCTTACAGGGCGGGAACACTGAAGCTTTCTTT.

This CDR3 reads CASSPWGSGDGTDTQYF. CDR3 bases: TGCGCCAGCAGCCCCTGGGGTAGCGGGGATGGCACAGATACGCAGTATTTT. The rearrangement uses TRBV5-1 and TRBJ2-3; 8 bases fit TRBD2. Trimming took 4 bases from V and 1 from J; bases not matched to a gene: 11. The germline gives CDR1 SGHRS, CDR2 YFSETQ. The CDR3 covers 17 residues.

This chain joins TRBV2 and TRBJ2-5; 11 bases are shared with TRBD1. V lost 7 bases and J lost 7; bases outside the gene matches: 8. Germline V gene data show CDR1 as SNHLY and CDR2 as FYNNEI. The CDR3 is made up of 14 amino acids. DNA of the CDR3: TGTGCCAGCAATGGACAGGGGGCGCGGGGGACCCAGTACTTC. Translated, it gives CASNGQGARGTQYF.

The V and J genes are TRBV7-9 and TRBJ2-1; D remains unclear. Germline V gene sequence: CDR1 SEHNR, CDR2 FQNEAQ (reference sequence). CDR3 size: 14 residues. V was pared by 2 bases and J by 8 bases, with 13 bases between. As DNA, the CDR3 is TGTGCCAGCAGCTTATCCGGATCTAATGATGAGCAGTTCTTC. It codes for CASSLSGSNDEQFF.

The chain joins TRBV7-9 to TRBJ2-2; no definite D call. In germline, CDR1 is SEHNR, CDR2 FQNEAQ (reference sequence). Trimming took off 5 bases at V and 8 bases at J, with 6 bases between the two ends. The CDR3 length is 11 residues. Written as DNA, the CDR3 is TGTGCCAGCAGCGATACAGGGGAGCTGTTTTTT. Its translation is CASSDTGELFF.

The J gene is TRBJ1-5, the V gene TRBV27; 12 nucleotides line up with TRBD1. This CDR3 has 18 amino acids. V lost 1 base, J lost 4 bases, and 8 bases stayed unmatched. In germline, CDR1 is MNHEY, CDR2 SMNVEV (reference sequence). CDR3 in DNA: TGTGCCAGCAGTTTATGGGGACAGGGGGCCCTTATGAATCAGCCCCAGCATTTT. Protein: CASSLWGQGALMNQPQHF.

The chain recombines TRBV7-9 with TRBJ2-7; 7 nucleotides align to TRBD1. The CDR3 has 12 amino acids. The germline CDR1 and CDR2 sequences are SEHNR and FQNEAQ (reference sequence). The junction had 4 bases not matched to a gene; V was cut back by 8 bases and J by 3 bases. CDR3 nucleotide sequence: TGTGCCAGCGGGACAGATTACTACGAGCAGTACTTC. Encoded protein: CASGTDYYEQYF.

The V call is TRBV28, the J call TRBJ1-5; D remains unclear. This CDR3 region has 16 residues. The germline V gene has CDR1 MDHEN and CDR2 SYDVKM. V was cut by 3 bases and J by 5 bases, with 17 bases left in between. The CDR3 region is CASSLALSMGDQPQHF. CDR3 sequence (DNA): TGTGCCAGCAGTTTGGCCCTGTCGATGGGCGATCAGCCCCAGCATTTT.

This clone occurred once. CDR3: CASSLGGRGNTGELFF. CDR3 coding DNA: TGCGCCAGCAGCTTGGGCGGCAGGGGCAACACCGGGGAGCTGTTTTTT. The chain links TRBV5-1 to TRBJ2-2; TRBD1 might be the D (6 bases). With 0 bases removed from V and 2 bases from J, the gap between germline ends came to 11 bases. This CDR3 is 16 amino acids long. Germline V gene data show CDR1 as SGHRS and CDR2 as YFSETQ.

The chain has TRBV6-1 and TRBJ1-2; 7 bases align to TRBD1. CDR1 MNHNS and CDR2 SASEGT come from the germline V gene. J lost 2 bases, V lost 0 bases, and 3 bases had no gene match. This CDR3 spans 15 amino acids. CDR3 sequence reads: CASSEAGTDNYGYTF. As DNA, the CDR3 is TGTGCCAGCAGTGAAGCAGGGACAGACAACTATGGCTACACCTTC.

The chain joins TRBV30 to TRBJ1-2, with D unresolved. V was cut by 1 base and J by 4 bases, with 16 bases left in between. The CDR3 is 15 residues long. Germline V gene data show CDR1 as GTSNPN and CDR2 as SVGIG (reference sequence). This CDR3 reads CAWSGGSRDIYGYTF. Here the CDR3 DNA reads TGTGCCTGGAGTGGAGGTTCCAGAGACATCTATGGCTACACCTTC.

The V and J genes are TRBV7-3 and TRBJ2-7; TRBD1 matches at 10 bases. The CDR3 contains 14 residues. The trim removed 5 bases at V and 4 bases at J, leaving 5 bases unmatched. Germline V gene lookup returns CDR1 SGHTA and CDR2 FQGTGA. The CDR3 reads CASSLGTGVYEQYF. CDR3 in DNA: TGTGCCAGCAGCCTCGGGACAGGGGTTTACGAGCAGTACTTC.

The chain is built from TRBV7-2 and TRBJ1-5; no clear D. Germline V CDR1 and CDR2: SGHTA, FQGNSA. This CDR3 has 12 residues. Trimming took off 2 bases at V and 6 bases at J, with 5 bases between the two ends. The CDR3 DNA follows: TGTGCCAGCAGCTTAACGGGTCAGCCCCAGCATTTT. Amino acids: CASSLTGQPQHF.

This clone has only a few counts. The chain combines TRBV30 with TRBJ2-3; 9 bases are a match to TRBD1. Looked up from germline, CDR1 is GTSNPN and CDR2 is SVGIG (reference sequence). The CDR3 is 15 residues long. The trim removed 3 bases at V and 0 bases at J, leaving 4 bases unmatched. The CDR3 sequence: CAWSGGTGSTDTQYF. The CDR3 DNA is TGTGCCTGGAGCGGCGGGACAGGGAGCACAGATACGCAGTATTTT.

V gene TRBV7-6 combines with J gene TRBJ2-2; D uncertain. The CDR3 consists of 13 residues. Looked up from germline, CDR1 is SGHVS and CDR2 is FNYEAQ. Trimming left V 5 bases short and J 2 bases short, with 6 bases between. The CDR3 is CASSATNTGELFF. The CDR3 coding sequence is TGTGCCAGCAGCGCGACAAACACCGGGGAGCTGTTTTTT.

This clone was detected only once. The rearrangement links TRBV27 to TRBJ1-3; 7 bases align to TRBD1. CDR1 MNHEY and CDR2 SMNVEV come from the germline V gene (reference sequence). This CDR3 is built from 14 residues. The trim removed 4 bases at V and 3 bases at J, leaving 3 bases unmatched. The CDR3 loop is CASSSRQGGNTIYF. Written as DNA, the CDR3 is TGTGCCAGCAGTTCACGACAGGGTGGAAACACCATATATTTT.

The chain carries TRBV7-9 and TRBJ2-2; D is uncertain. CDR1 and CDR2 from the germline V gene are SEHNR and FQNEAQ (reference sequence). The CDR3 extends over 14 amino acids. V lost 5 bases and J lost 3, with 10 bases in between. The CDR3 DNA is TGTGCCAGCAGCCTGGACGGGCACACCGGGGAGCTGTTTTTT. Its protein product is CASSLDGHTGELFF.

This chain joins TRBV6-5 and TRBJ2-2; D remains ambiguous. CDR1 is MNHEY, CDR2 SVGAGI, per germline. This CDR3 contains 13 residues. Trimming left V 7 bases short and J 4 bases short, with 10 bases between. As DNA, the CDR3 is TGTGCCAGCATCGGTCGACCCACCGGGGAGCTGTTTTTT. Its protein product is CASIGRPTGELFF.

The chain combines TRBV9 with TRBJ1-2, with 9 positions matching TRBD1. Germline CDR1 is SGDLS and CDR2 is YYNGEE. With V trimmed by 4 bases and J by 2 bases, 3 bases remained unmatched. The CDR3 totals 14 residues. CDR3 nucleotide sequence: TGTGCCAGCAGCCGCGACAGGGGGAACTATGGCTACACCTTC. Protein: CASSRDRGNYGYTF.

The V and J genes are TRBV6-1 and TRBJ2-3, with TRBD2 matching 12 bases. The CDR3 contains 13 residues. Germline CDR1 and CDR2: MNHNS and SASEGT. V lost 0 bases to trimming and J lost 14 bases; unmatched junction nucleotides: 3. The CDR3 here is CASSEAELAGGYF. In DNA, the CDR3 is TGTGCCAGCAGTGAAGCGGAACTAGCGGGAGGGTATTTT.

This chain uses TRBV11-1 with TRBJ2-1; D ambiguous. The V and J ends lost 2 bases and 10 bases respectively, with 9 bases between them. The CDR3 contains 12 residues. CDR1 and CDR2 from the germline V gene are SGHAT and FQDESV (reference sequence). CDR3 loop: CASSLRDLEQFF. DNA for the CDR3: TGTGCCAGCAGCTTAAGGGATTTGGAGCAGTTCTTC.

This chain joins TRBV6-6 and TRBJ1-1, with D possibly matching TRBD1 (5 bases). Germline assignment: CDR1 MNHNY and CDR2 SVGAGI (reference sequence). The CDR3 spans 12 residues. Trimming pared 5 bases from V and 4 bases from J, leaving 8 bases between. The CDR3 is CASSQGVTEAFF. In DNA form, the CDR3 reads TGTGCCAGCAGTCAGGGAGTCACTGAAGCTTTCTTT.

The chain uses TRBV15 and TRBJ2-7; D uncertain. The CDR3 is 13 amino acids. The germline V gene has CDR1 LNHNV and CDR2 YYDKDF (reference sequence). V lost 3 bases, J lost 4 bases, and 10 bases lay in between. CDR3 nucleotides: TGTGCCACCAGCAGGGAGATTTTGTACGAGCAGTACTTC. The encoded protein is CATSREILYEQYF.

The chain has TRBV9 and TRBJ2-1; 12 nucleotides agree with TRBD2. The CDR3 has 15 residues. Germline-derived CDR1 and CDR2 are SGDLS and YYNGEE. V shed 3 bases, J shed 6 bases, and the junction held 4 bases outside the gene matches. CDR3 in amino acids: CASSASGGAINEQFF. The CDR3 bases are TGTGCCAGCAGCGCTAGCGGGGGGGCGATCAATGAGCAGTTCTTC.

The table lists this clone with a few counts. The chain couples TRBV10-1 to TRBJ2-1; TRBD2 is a possible D gene (5 bases). From germline, CDR1 is WNHNN and CDR2 SYGVQD (reference sequence). The V end lost 4 bases, the J end lost 4 bases, and 11 bases lay between the germline ends. The CDR3 loop spans 14 amino acids. The CDR3 sequence is CASSGRDPYNEQFF. In nucleotides, the CDR3 is TGCGCCAGCAGTGGCCGGGATCCATACAATGAGCAGTTCTTC.

This chain connects TRBV18 to TRBJ1-1, with 8 bases aligning to TRBD1. CDR3 length: 16 residues. V lost 3 bases, J lost 4 bases, and 10 bases stayed unmatched. Germline V gene data show CDR1 as KGHSH and CDR2 as LQKENI. CDR3 DNA sequence: TGTGCCAGCTCACCCCTCGGCGACAGGGGAGGCACTGAAGCTTTCTTT. This encodes CASSPLGDRGGTEAFF.

The J gene is TRBJ2-5, the V gene TRBV15, with D hard to call. The CDR3 sequence is 14 residues long. V lost 0 bases to trimming and J lost 1 base, with 6 bases between them. Germline V gene lookup returns CDR1 LNHNV and CDR2 YYDKDF (reference sequence). CDR3 DNA sequence: TGTGCCACCAGCAGAGACACAGCCCAAGAGACCCAGTACTTC. It translates to CATSRDTAQETQYF.

This chain links TRBV2 with TRBJ2-2; TRBD1 might be the D (6 bases). Trimming took 7 bases from V and 0 from J, leaving 18 bases between them. Germline lookup yields CDR1 SNHLY and CDR2 FYNNEI. This CDR3 contains 17 residues. This chain's CDR3 is CASISSPGVANTGELFF. The DNA of the CDR3 is TGTGCCAGCATCAGCAGCCCAGGGGTAGCGAACACCGGGGAGCTGTTTTTT.

J is TRBJ1-5 and V is TRBV2; 7 bases are a match to TRBD1. The junction had 10 bases not matched to a gene; V was cut back by 9 bases and J by 5 bases. The germline V gene encodes CDR1 SNHLY and CDR2 FYNNEI. This CDR3 has 14 residues. The CDR3 coding sequence is TGTGCCAGTTCCGTTGGAGGGGGCGATCAGCCCCAGCATTTT. The encoded protein is CASSVGGGDQPQHF.

This sequence joins TRBV27 and TRBJ2-1; 9 positions agree with TRBD2. The CDR3 extends over 14 amino acids. V was pared by 2 bases and J by 8 bases, with 4 bases of the junction left unmatched. The germline V gene encodes CDR1 MNHEY and CDR2 SMNVEV (reference sequence). CDR3 bases: TGTGCCAGCAGTTTACTAGCGGGGAGGGATGAGCAGTTCTTC. Translating gives CASSLLAGRDEQFF.

The chain has TRBV5-1 and TRBJ2-2; no clear D gene. This CDR3 region has 13 residues. V was pared by 3 bases and J by 12 bases, with 15 bases between. CDR1 is SGHRS and CDR2 is YFSETQ in the germline V gene. The CDR3 DNA follows: TGCGCCAGCAGCTCACCGGGCCAGCCCCAGCTGTTTTTT. It translates to CASSSPGQPQLFF.

This rearrangement joins TRBV7-2 to TRBJ1-2; 7 bases align to TRBD1. The CDR3 is made up of 15 amino acids. Trimming at V came to 3 bases and at J to 3 bases, leaving 7 bases not matched to a gene. Germline V CDR1 and CDR2: SGHTA, FQGNSA. In DNA form, the CDR3 reads TGTGCCAGCAGCTTTACAGGGGAGGGGTACTATGGCTACACCTTC. Protein product: CASSFTGEGYYGYTF.